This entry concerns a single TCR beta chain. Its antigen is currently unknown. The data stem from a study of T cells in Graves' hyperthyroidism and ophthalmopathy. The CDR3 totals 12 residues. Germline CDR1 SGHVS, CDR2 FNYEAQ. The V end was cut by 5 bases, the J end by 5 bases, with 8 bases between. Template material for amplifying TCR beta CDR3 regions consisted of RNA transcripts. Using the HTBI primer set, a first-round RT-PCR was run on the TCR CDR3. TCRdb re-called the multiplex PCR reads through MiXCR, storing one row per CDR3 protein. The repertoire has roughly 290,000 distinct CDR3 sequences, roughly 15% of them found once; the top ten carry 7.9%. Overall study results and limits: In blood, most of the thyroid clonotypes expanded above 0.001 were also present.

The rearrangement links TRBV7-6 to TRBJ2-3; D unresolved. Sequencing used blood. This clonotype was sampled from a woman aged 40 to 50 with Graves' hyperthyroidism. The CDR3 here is CASSIWGDTQYF. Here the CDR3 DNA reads TGTGCCAGCAGCATCTGGGGAGATACGCAGTATTTT.